This T cell receptor beta chain was observed in a study of cytomegalovirus exposure and HLA in healthy donors. PCR amplification relied on 60 Vbeta primers (plus 13 Jbeta primers). Repertoires were generated with immunoSEQ multiplex PCR, while TCRdb's copy carries only in-frame clones and drops some. The sample includes tens of thousands of clones, less than 85% of them seen just once. Overall study findings and caveats: Whilst most TCR sequences proved rare, a subset of public TCRs occurred across many donors.

Of note for this clone: Antigen unknown.

In germline, CDR1 is LGHNA, CDR2 YSLEER. V gave up 5 bases and J gave up 0 bases, with 10 bases separating them. The CDR3 extends over 14 amino acids. The clonotype comes from a woman aged 55-69 years in good health and CMV-seropositive. The material sequenced was PBMCs. The chain uses TRBV4-3 and TRBJ1-1; possible D gene TRBD1, 5 bases. CDR3 sequence: CASSLGQMNTEAFF. The CDR3 bases are TGCGCCAGCAGCTTGGGGCAGATGAACACTGAAGCTTTCTTT.